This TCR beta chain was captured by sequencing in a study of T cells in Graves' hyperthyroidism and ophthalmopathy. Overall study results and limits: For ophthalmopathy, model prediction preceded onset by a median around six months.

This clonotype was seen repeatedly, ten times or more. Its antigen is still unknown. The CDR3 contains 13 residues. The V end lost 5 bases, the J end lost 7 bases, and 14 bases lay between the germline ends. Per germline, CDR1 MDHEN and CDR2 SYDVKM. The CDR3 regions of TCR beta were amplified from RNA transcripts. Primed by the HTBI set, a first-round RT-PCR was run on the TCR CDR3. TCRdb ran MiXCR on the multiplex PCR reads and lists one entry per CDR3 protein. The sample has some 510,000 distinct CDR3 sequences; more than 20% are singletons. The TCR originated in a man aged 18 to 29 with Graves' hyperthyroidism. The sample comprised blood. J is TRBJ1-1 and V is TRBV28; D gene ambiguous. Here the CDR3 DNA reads TGTGCCAGCAGTCACCCGGGCCCGGATGAAGCTTTCTTT. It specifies CASSHPGPDEAFF.